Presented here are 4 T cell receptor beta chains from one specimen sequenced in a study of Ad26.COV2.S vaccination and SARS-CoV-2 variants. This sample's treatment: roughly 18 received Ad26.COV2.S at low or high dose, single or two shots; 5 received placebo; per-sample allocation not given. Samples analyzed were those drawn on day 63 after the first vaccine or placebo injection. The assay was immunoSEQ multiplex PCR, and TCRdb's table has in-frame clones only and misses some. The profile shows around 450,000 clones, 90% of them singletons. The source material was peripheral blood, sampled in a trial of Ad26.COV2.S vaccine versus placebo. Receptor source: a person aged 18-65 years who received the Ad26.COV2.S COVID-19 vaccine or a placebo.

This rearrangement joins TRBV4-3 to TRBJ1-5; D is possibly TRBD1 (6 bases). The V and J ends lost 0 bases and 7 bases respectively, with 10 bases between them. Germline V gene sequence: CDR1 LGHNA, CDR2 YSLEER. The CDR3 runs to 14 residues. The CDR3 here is CASSQDRGIQPQHF. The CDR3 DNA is TGCGCCAGCAGCCAAGACAGGGGTATACAGCCCCAGCATTTT.

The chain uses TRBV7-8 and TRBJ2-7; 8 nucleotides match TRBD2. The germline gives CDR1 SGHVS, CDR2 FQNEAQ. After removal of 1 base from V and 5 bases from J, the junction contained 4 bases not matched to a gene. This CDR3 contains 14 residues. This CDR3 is CASSLGGLGNEQYF. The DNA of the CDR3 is TGTGCCAGCAGCTTAGGGGGACTAGGGAACGAGCAGTACTTC.

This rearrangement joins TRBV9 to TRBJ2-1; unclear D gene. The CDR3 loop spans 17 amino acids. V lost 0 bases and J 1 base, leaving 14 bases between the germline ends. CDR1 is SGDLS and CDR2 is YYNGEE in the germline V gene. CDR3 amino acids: CASSVGSRVGSYNEQFF. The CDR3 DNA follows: TGTGCCAGCAGCGTAGGGAGTAGGGTAGGATCCTACAATGAGCAGTTCTTC.

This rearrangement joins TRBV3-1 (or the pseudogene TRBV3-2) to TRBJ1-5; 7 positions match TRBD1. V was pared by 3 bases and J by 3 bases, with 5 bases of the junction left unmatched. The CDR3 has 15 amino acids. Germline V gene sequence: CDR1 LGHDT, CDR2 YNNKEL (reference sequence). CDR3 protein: CASSHGGQVNQPQHF. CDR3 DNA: TGTGCCAGCAGCCATGGAGGACAGGTCAATCAGCCCCAGCATTTT.